The clone carrying this TCR beta chain was detected only a few times. Its matching antigen is unknown. The sample is drawn from a study of OX40 agonist ivuxolimab in advanced cancers. Study results and limitations: Among patients with partial responses at 0.1-3.0 mg/kg, clonal expansion was among the lowest.

Germline CDR1 MNHEY, CDR2 SVGAGI. The CDR3 is 15 amino acids. Trimming cost V 2 bases and J 1 base, with 11 bases left between them. Repertoires were generated with immunoSEQ multiplex PCR, while TCRdb's copy carries only in-frame clones and drops some. The sample consists of about 40,000 clones, approximately 90% of them appearing once. The chain carries TRBV6-5 and TRBJ1-1; D gene unclear. The sequence was obtained from an adult with an advanced solid tumor such as melanoma, head and neck, liver or kidney cancer. The material sequenced was CD4+ or CD8+ T cells sorted from blood, taken in a trial of the OX40 agonist ivuxolimab. The DNA of the CDR3 is TGTGCCAGCAGTTACACCCCCCCAGGGAACACTGAAGCTTTCTTT. It is translated as CASSYTPPGNTEAFF.